Presented here are 9 T cell receptor beta chains from one specimen sequenced in a study of post-analysis software for immune sequencing data. Study-wide results and limits: Relative to controls, patients had five TRBV segments at higher frequency, with TRBV5-6, TRBV5-1 and TRBV20-1 among these.

The antigens for these receptors are not known. Incorporated into the TCR beta cDNA libraries were unique molecular identifiers, which served to reduce PCR and sequencing biases. MiXCR was run by TCRdb on the PCR reads, yielding one entry per CDR3 protein. Of about 770,000 distinct CDR3 sequences in the sample, 40% to 55% were seen once. Source material: blood. The receptors were gathered from a girl aged 5 to 17 with multiple sclerosis.

This clonotype has only a few counts. V and J are TRBV4-1 and TRBJ2-1; D gene ambiguous. V gave up 0 bases and J gave up 7 bases, with 7 bases separating them. This CDR3 region has 13 residues. Germline lookup yields CDR1 MGHRA and CDR2 YSYEKL. The CDR3: CASSQERVNEQFF. For the CDR3, the DNA is TGCGCCAGCAGCCAAGAAAGAGTAAATGAGCAGTTCTTC.

The CDR3 loop is CASSPEAGPYEQYF. CDR3 bases: TGTGCCAGCAGCCCCGAAGCGGGACCCTACGAGCAGTACTTC. The genes are TRBV9 and TRBJ2-7, with 7 bases identical to TRBD2. Losses at the gene ends were 4 bases for V and 2 bases for J; bases not matched to a gene: 6. This CDR3 spans 14 amino acids. Germline V lookup: CDR1 SGDLS, CDR2 YYNGEE.

The V and J genes are TRBV12-3 or TRBV12-4 and TRBJ1-4; tentatively, D is TRBD1 (6 bases). Trimming removed 4 bases from V and 7 bases from J, with 16 bases in between. CDR3 length: 15 residues. The CDR3 nucleotides are TGTGCCAGCAGTTCCCGCGACAGGATAGGTGAAAAACTGTTTTTT. Protein product: CASSSRDRIGEKLFF.

This clonotype was found once. V usage is TRBV5-1 and J usage is TRBJ2-1; D remains unclear. Trimming left V 2 bases short and J 9 bases short, with 15 bases between. The CDR3 extends over 14 amino acids. The germline V gene has CDR1 SGHRS and CDR2 YFSETQ. The CDR3 loop reads CASSLGSLGSEQFF. The CDR3 DNA sequence: TGCGCCAGCAGCTTAGGTTCTTTAGGAAGTGAGCAGTTCTTC.

The table lists this clonotype with a few counts. The V call is TRBV6-6, the J call TRBJ1-1, with 7 bases identical to TRBD1. V was pared by 8 bases and J by 1 base, with 4 bases of the junction left unmatched. CDR1 and CDR2 (germline): MNHNY, SVGAGI (reference sequence). This CDR3 is 13 amino acids long. CDR3 loop: CASHRGQNTEAFF. CDR3 nucleotide sequence: TGTGCCAGCCACAGGGGACAGAACACTGAAGCTTTCTTT.

In its sample, this clonotype was seen a few times. The rearrangement links TRBV20-1 to TRBJ1-6; the D is unclear. The CDR3 is made up of 15 amino acids. V was clipped by 3 bases and J by 0 bases, with 9 bases between them. Germline values: CDR1 DFQATT, CDR2 SNEGSKA (reference sequence). CDR3 nucleotide sequence: TGCAGTGCTAGGGCGGATAGCTCCTATAATTCACCCCTCCACTTT. It codes for CSARADSSYNSPLHF.

This clonotype came up once. The rearrangement links TRBV7-9 to TRBJ2-1; D gene uncertain. Trimming shortened V by 5 bases and J by 8 bases, and 25 bases separated the two germline ends. Germline V gene data show CDR1 as SEHNR and CDR2 as FQNEAQ (reference sequence). The CDR3 loop spans 17 amino acids. Written as DNA, the CDR3 is TGTGCCAGCAGCCAAAGGCCACAAGTTCCAGTGGGCGATGAGCAGTTCTTC. It translates to CASSQRPQVPVGDEQFF.

V usage is TRBV20-1 and J usage is TRBJ2-1, with D hard to call. The CDR3 sequence is 12 residues long. Trimming pared 3 bases from V and 6 bases from J, leaving 9 bases between. Looked up from germline, CDR1 is DFQATT and CDR2 is SNEGSKA (reference sequence). The CDR3 coding sequence is TGCAGTGCTAGTAGGGCTACCAATGAGCAGTTCTTC. Amino acid sequence: CSASRATNEQFF.

The gene calls are TRBV6-5 and TRBJ1-1; D might be TRBD1 (5 bases). V was clipped by 0 bases and J by 1 base, with 9 bases between them. The CDR3 runs to 15 residues. Germline values: CDR1 MNHEY, CDR2 SVGAGI. The CDR3 sequence: CASSYSRGQNTEAFF. CDR3 coding DNA: TGTGCCAGCAGTTACTCGAGAGGACAGAACACTGAAGCTTTCTTT.